Described below is a single T cell receptor (beta chain) sequence and its context. These data originate in a study of blood T cell repertoires in COVID-19. For the study at large: Samples came from the United States, Italy and Spain, spanning acute and convalescent COVID-19. From T cells, B-cell-depleted T cells, or PBMCs came the material, which was cDNA or gDNA.

In the authors' workflow: Amplification from reference gene primers served as the basis for estimated nucleated cell counts. The method was immunoSEQ multiplex PCR; TCRdb's version includes in-frame clones alone and lacks a portion of them. The D gene and trimming were derived from the DNA, and the V and J assignments and clone size from that table. The table includes 62,000 or so clones, over 75% detected once. Germline V gene data show CDR1 as SGHNT and CDR2 as YYREEE (reference sequence). V was pared by 4 bases and J by 4 bases, with 13 bases between. The CDR3 totals 14 residues. This sequence originates from a human donor in a cohort sampled during active COVID-19. This chain uses TRBV5-4 with TRBJ2-3; D not certain. Sequenced: peripheral blood. CDR3 coding DNA: TGTGCCAGCAGCAACTCGAGGTCTTCAGATACGCAGTATTTT. Translation: CASSNSRSSDTQYF. Complete variable domain (other parts from reference TRBV5-4 and TRBJ2-3): ETGVTQSPTHLIKTRGQQVTLRCSSQSGHNTVSWYQQALGQGPQFIFQYYREEENGRGNFPPRFSGLQFPNYSSELNVNALELDDSALYLCASSNSRSSDTQYFGPGTRLTVL.